One and the same sample provided the 26 T cell receptor beta chains below, sequenced in a study of early T cells in non-severe SARS-CoV-2 infection. TCRdb processed the 5' RACE reads anew with MiXCR; each CDR3 protein has one entry. The profile shows just over 95,000 distinct CDR3 sequences, about 11% of them singletons. Sequencing input: whole blood. Receptors originate from an adult who was a healthcare worker with PCR-confirmed SARS-CoV-2 infection or an uninfected control (not recorded which).

This clonotype was counted ten times or more. The V call is TRBV18, the J call TRBJ1-1, with TRBD1 matching over 8 bases. In germline, CDR1 is KGHSH, CDR2 LQKENI. The V and J ends lost 5 bases and 0 bases, in that order; junction bases with no gene match: 2. There are 14 residues in the CDR3. CDR3 in DNA: TGTGCCAGCTCAGCGGACAGGGTGAACACTGAAGCTTTCTTT. This gives the protein CASSADRVNTEAFF.

The V gene is TRBV4-1, the J gene TRBJ2-1; D might be TRBD1 (5 bases). V shed 4 bases and J shed 7 bases, with 23 bases lying between them. This CDR3 has 17 amino acids. The germline V gene encodes CDR1 MGHRA and CDR2 YSYEKL. Here the CDR3 reads CASSPQGYRTQENEQFF. CDR3 coding DNA: TGCGCCAGCAGCCCTCAAGGGTACAGGACCCAGGAGAATGAGCAGTTCTTC.

This clonotype has only a few counts. The rearrangement joins TRBV5-1 to TRBJ1-4; D unclear. V was cut by 0 bases and J by 8 bases, with 8 bases left in between. Germline V gene sequence: CDR1 SGHRS, CDR2 YFSETQ. The CDR3 totals 13 residues. CDR3 coding DNA: TGCGCCAGCAGCTTGGCCTCTGCGGAAAAACTGTTTTTT. Translation gives CASSLASAEKLFF. The variable domain in full, completed from reference TRBV5-1 and TRBJ1-4, reads KAGVTQTPRYLIKTRGQQVTLSCSPISGHRSVSWYQQTPGQGLQFLFEYFSETQRNKGNFPGRFSGRQFSNSRSEMNVSTLELGDSALYLCASSLASAEKLFFGSGTQLSVL.

This rearrangement joins TRBV14 to TRBJ2-1, with D maybe TRBD1 (6 bases). The CDR3 loop spans 15 amino acids. The V end lost 2 bases, the J end lost 2 bases, and 10 bases lay between the germline ends. The germline V gene has CDR1 SGHDN and CDR2 FVKESK. The CDR3 region is CASSQLTGTYNEQFF. CDR3 in DNA: TGTGCCAGCAGCCAACTTACAGGGACCTACAATGAGCAGTTCTTC.

The chain carries TRBV20-1 and TRBJ2-3, with D tentatively TRBD1 or TRBD2 (5 bases each). CDR3 length: 13 residues. Germline V gene lookup returns CDR1 DFQATT and CDR2 SNEGSKA (reference sequence). The CDR3, as DNA: TGCAGCGCCTTTAGAGGGGACACAGATACGCAGTATTTT. Protein sequence: CSAFRGDTDTQYF.

This chain connects TRBV24-1 to TRBJ2-5; 9 nucleotides match TRBD2. Germline V lookup: CDR1 KGHDR, CDR2 SFDVKD. J was trimmed by 0 bases and V by 3 bases; bases with no gene match: 1. CDR3 length: 15 residues. The CDR3 bases are TGTGCCACCAGTGATACTAGCGGGTACCAAGAGACCCAGTACTTC. It codes for CATSDTSGYQETQYF.

This clonotype has only a few counts. The V gene is TRBV5-1, the J gene TRBJ1-1; D not resolved. The CDR3 runs to 13 residues. Trimming removed 3 bases from V and 7 bases from J, with 13 bases in between. Germline V lookup: CDR1 SGHRS, CDR2 YFSETQ. DNA of the CDR3: TGCGCCAGCAGCTCCTGGAACAACCTTGAAGCTTTCTTT. It yields the protein CASSSWNNLEAFF.

The chain recombines TRBV3-1 with TRBJ2-7; D unresolved. Germline V gene lookup returns CDR1 LGHDT and CDR2 YNNKEL (reference sequence). V was trimmed by 2 bases and J by 4 bases, leaving 6 bases between them. This CDR3 has 12 amino acids. CDR3 in DNA: TGTGCCAGCAGCCAAACCCCGTACGAGCAGTACTTC. This codes for CASSQTPYEQYF.

This clonotype was seen a handful of times. This rearrangement joins TRBV7-9 to TRBJ2-3; 8 bases fit TRBD1. The junction had 5 bases not matched to a gene; V was cut back by 5 bases and J by 1 base. This CDR3 has 15 residues. In germline, CDR1 is SEHNR, CDR2 FQNEAQ (reference sequence). CDR3 amino acids: CASSKGQVGTDTQYF. The DNA of the CDR3 is TGTGCCAGCAGCAAGGGACAGGTCGGCACAGATACGCAGTATTTT.

This clonotype was recorded a few times. The CDR3 DNA is TGTGCCAGCAGTTACGGGGGGGCTGGTGAAAAACTGTTTTTT. Its protein product is CASSYGGAGEKLFF. The V gene is TRBV6-5, the J gene TRBJ1-4; perhaps TRBD1 as D (6 bases). V lost 2 bases and J 7 bases, leaving 11 bases between the germline ends. CDR1 and CDR2 from the germline V gene are MNHEY and SVGAGI. CDR3 size: 14 residues.

This clonotype was detected only a few times. Compared with germline, one end of the junction differs, possibly owing to a read error. V gene TRBV29-1 combines with J gene TRBJ2-1; 12 bases are a match to TRBD2. The CDR3 loop spans 12 amino acids. Germline assignment: CDR1 SQVTM and CDR2 ANQGSEA. CDR3 sequence (DNA): TGCAGCGTTGAAGATGGGCTAGCGGGGGGGCGCTTC. Protein sequence: CSVEDGLAGGRF.

This clonotype occurred many times. The chain has TRBV7-9 and TRBJ2-7; TRBD1 is a possible D gene (7 bases). In germline, CDR1 is SEHNR, CDR2 FQNEAQ (reference sequence). Trimming took off 5 bases at V and 1 base at J, with 15 bases between the two ends. CDR3 size: 15 residues. In DNA, the CDR3 is TGTGCCAGCAGCCCCCGGGCAGGGGGGTCCTACGAGCAGTACTTC. The encoded protein is CASSPRAGGSYEQYF.

This clonotype showed up just a few times. J is TRBJ1-6 and V is TRBV12-3 or TRBV12-4; TRBD1 aligns across 9 bases. There are 13 residues in the CDR3. With 8 bases clipped from V and 8 bases from J, the junction kept 4 bases outside the gene matches. CDR3 sequence reads: CASSGQGHSPLHF. DNA for the CDR3: TGTGCCAGCTCCGGACAGGGGCATTCACCCCTCCACTTT.

The V call is TRBV29-1, the J call TRBJ2-5, with 8 bases that match TRBD1. Per the germline V gene, CDR1 is SQVTM and CDR2 is ANQGSEA. The CDR3 runs to 14 residues. J was trimmed by 0 bases and V by 7 bases; bases with no gene match: 7. The CDR3 reads CSANDRGNQETQYF. The DNA for the CDR3 is TGCAGCGCTAATGACAGGGGTAACCAAGAGACCCAGTACTTC.

This clonotype has just a few counts. In DNA, the CDR3 is TGCGCCAGCAGCGTGGGACAGGGCCTCTATGGCTACACCTTC. It encodes CASSVGQGLYGYTF. This chain connects TRBV5-1 to TRBJ1-2; 9 nucleotides align to TRBD1. The V and J ends lost 4 bases and 4 bases, in that order; junction bases with no gene match: 5. The CDR3 runs 14 residues. The V gene's germline CDR1 is SGHRS and CDR2 YFSETQ.

The chain uses TRBV5-1 and TRBJ2-1; D remains unclear. Per the germline V gene, CDR1 is SGHRS and CDR2 is YFSETQ. CDR3 length: 16 amino acids. V shed 0 bases and J shed 1 base, with 11 bases lying between them. The CDR3 DNA reads TGCGCCAGCAGCTTGGCCGGCAGCTTGTCCTACAATGAGCAGTTCTTC. Translating it yields CASSLAGSLSYNEQFF.

This clonotype showed up just a few times. This chain's CDR3 is CASSLAGVGTDTQYF. The CDR3, as DNA: TGTGCCAGCAGCTTAGCAGGGGTCGGCACAGATACGCAGTATTTT. The V and J genes are TRBV7-2 and TRBJ2-3, with D perhaps matching TRBD1 (5 bases). The length of the CDR3 is 15 residues. V lost 0 bases and J lost 1, with 8 bases in between. Germline V CDR1 and CDR2: SGHTA, FQGNSA.

This clonotype was seen more than once but under ten times. V and J are TRBV6-2 or TRBV6-3 and TRBJ2-1; TRBD2 is a possible D gene (6 bases). Germline CDR1 MNHEY, CDR2 SVGEGT. This CDR3 region has 15 residues. V lost 7 bases and J 0 bases, leaving 13 bases between the germline ends. The CDR3 DNA reads TGTGCCAGCACCAGGCGGGGAGTCTCCTACAATGAGCAGTTCTTC. Residues: CASTRRGVSYNEQFF.

This clonotype came up many times. This chain links TRBV29-1 with TRBJ2-5, with 7 positions matching TRBD1. The junction had 5 bases not matched to a gene; V was cut back by 6 bases and J by 1 base. Germline V gene data show CDR1 as SQVTM and CDR2 as ANQGSEA. The CDR3 totals 13 residues. The CDR3 region has the DNA TGCAGCGTCCAGACAGGGAGCCAAGAGACCCAGTACTTC. Amino acids: CSVQTGSQETQYF.

The V call is TRBV11-2, the J call TRBJ2-7; the match to TRBD1 covers 8 bases. V lost 6 bases, J lost 0 bases, and 4 bases stayed unmatched. CDR3 length: 14 residues. CDR1 and CDR2 from the germline V gene are SGHAT and FQNNGV. The CDR3 reads CASSYGQGSYEQYF. The CDR3 coding sequence is TGTGCCAGCAGTTACGGACAGGGCTCCTACGAGCAGTACTTC.

As concerns this clonotype: A much larger clonotype is one base distant, so this may be a read error. The V call is TRBV7-6, the J call TRBJ2-3; the match to TRBD1 covers 10 bases. The CDR3 sequence is 15 residues long. The V and J ends lost 5 bases and 6 bases, in that order; junction bases with no gene match: 8. Germline V CDR1 and CDR2: SGHVS, FNYEAQ. The CDR3 loop is CASSPWTGGLDTQYF. The CDR3 nucleotides read TGTGCCAGCAGCCCTTGGACAGGGGGGTTGGATACGCAGTATTTT.

This clonotype was counted between two and nine times. The rearrangement links TRBV7-2 to TRBJ2-7, with 7 nucleotides matching TRBD1. The germline V gene has CDR1 SGHTA and CDR2 FQGNSA. The CDR3 sequence is 16 residues long. The junction had 13 bases not matched to a gene; V was cut back by 3 bases and J by 5 bases. CDR3 sequence: CASSFEGGRRRNEQYF. DNA for the CDR3: TGTGCCAGCAGCTTCGAAGGGGGCCGGCGTAGAAACGAGCAGTACTTC.

This chain joins TRBV29-1 and TRBJ2-1; no definite D call. V was cut by 6 bases and J by 6 bases, with 6 bases left in between. The V gene's germline CDR1 is SQVTM and CDR2 ANQGSEA. The CDR3 loop spans 10 amino acids. The DNA for the CDR3 is TGCAGCGTATTGGGCAATGAGCAGTTCTTC. Amino acids: CSVLGNEQFF.

This clonotype was recorded at least ten times. This chain uses TRBV12-3 or TRBV12-4 with TRBJ1-1; D gene unclear. The CDR3 is made up of 13 amino acids. V was pared by 3 bases and J by 0 bases, with 5 bases between. In nucleotides, the CDR3 is TGTGCCAGCAGTTTTGATATGAACACTGAAGCTTTCTTT. This gives the protein CASSFDMNTEAFF.

There are a few counts of this clonotype. The chain is built from TRBV30 and TRBJ2-1; perhaps D is TRBD1 or TRBD2 (6 bases each). The CDR3 extends over 15 amino acids. V was trimmed by 0 bases and J by 7 bases, leaving 16 bases between them. Per germline, CDR1 GTSNPN and CDR2 SVGIG (reference sequence). In nucleotides, the CDR3 is TGTGCCTGGAGTGTAGGGCAGGGGAGGAAAAATGAGCAGTTCTTC. Amino acid sequence: CAWSVGQGRKNEQFF. Using reference TRBV30 and TRBJ2-1 for the parts outside the CDR3, the full variable domain is SQTIHQWPATLVQPVGSPLSLECTVEGTSNPNLYWYRQAAGRGLQLLFYSVGIGQISSEVPQNLSASRPQDRQFILSSKKLLLSDSGFYLCAWSVGQGRKNEQFFGPGTRLTVL.

The rearrangement joins TRBV6-5 to TRBJ1-2, with D possibly matching TRBD1 (6 bases). The CDR3 runs to 14 residues. The V and J ends lost 5 bases and 3 bases respectively, with 13 bases between them. Germline assignment: CDR1 MNHEY and CDR2 SVGAGI. For the CDR3, the DNA is TGTGCCAGCAGTAATTACAGGGAATACTATGGCTACACCTTC. Its translation is CASSNYREYYGYTF.